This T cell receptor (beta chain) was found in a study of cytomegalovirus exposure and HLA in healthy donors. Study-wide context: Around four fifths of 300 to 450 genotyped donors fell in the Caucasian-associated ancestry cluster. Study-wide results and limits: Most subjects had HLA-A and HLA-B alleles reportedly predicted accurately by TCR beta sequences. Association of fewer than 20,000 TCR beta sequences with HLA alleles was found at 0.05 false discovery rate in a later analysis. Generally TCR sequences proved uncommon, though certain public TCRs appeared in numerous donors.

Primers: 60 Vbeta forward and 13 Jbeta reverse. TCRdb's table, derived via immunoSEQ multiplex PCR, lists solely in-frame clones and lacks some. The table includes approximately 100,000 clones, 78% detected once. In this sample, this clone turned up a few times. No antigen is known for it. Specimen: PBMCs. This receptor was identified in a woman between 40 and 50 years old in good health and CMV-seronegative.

The CDR3 protein is CASSAGTASPLHF. The CDR3 coding sequence is TGTGCCAGCAGCGCCGGGACAGCATCACCCCTCCACTTT. The chain couples TRBV7-2 to TRBJ1-6, with 7 bases aligning to TRBD1. Germline V lookup: CDR1 SGHTA, CDR2 FQGNSA. This CDR3 comprises 13 residues. The V and J ends lost 5 bases and 10 bases, in that order; junction bases with no gene match: 5.